A single sample gave rise to the 3 T cell receptor beta chains below, sequenced in a study of blood T cells in healthy people across ages. With a J-beta primer mix and a sample-barcoded 5' primer, a second PCR ran roughly 6 to 11 cycles. In TCRdb, the 5' RACE reads were re-called with MiXCR into one record per CDR3 protein. The table records approximately 400,000 distinct CDR3 sequences, approximately 52% of them present only once. The source material was blood. Every receptor here comes from a man aged 55 to 70 in good health.

There are a few counts of this clonotype. This may come from a read error, since a much larger clone is one base off. The chain carries TRBV12-3 or TRBV12-4 and TRBJ1-2; D possibly corresponds to TRBD1 (6 bases). V lost 5 bases to trimming and J lost 4 bases, with 17 bases between them. The CDR3 spans 15 residues. The CDR3 sequence is CASSPRGGRGYGYTF. CDR3 coding DNA: TGTGCCAGCAGTCCGCGGGGGGGCAGGGGCTATGGCTACACCTTC.

This clonotype was picked up a small number of times. A much larger clone sits a single nucleotide away, making a read error possible. The rearrangement joins TRBV11-2 to TRBJ2-1; 11 nucleotides align to TRBD2. The CDR3 length is 17 residues. CDR1 and CDR2 (germline): SGHAT, FQNNGV. Here the CDR3 reads CASSSGGLAGGHNERFF. As DNA, the CDR3 is TGTGCCAGCAGCTCTGGTGGGCTAGCGGGAGGCCACAATGAGCGGTTCTTC.

To note about this clonotype: This may be a read error, as it is one base from a much larger clone. The gene calls are TRBV10-3 and TRBJ2-5; D possibly matches TRBD1 or TRBD2 (5 bases each). The CDR3 loop spans 17 amino acids. In germline, CDR1 is ENHRY, CDR2 SYGVKD. Trimming took off 3 bases at V and 3 bases at J, with 20 bases between the two ends. This CDR3 is CAISEAAGAQGKETQYF. The DNA for the CDR3 is TGTGCCATCAGTGAAGCCGCCGGGGCCCAAGGGAAAGAGACCCAGTACTTC.